This T cell receptor beta chain is drawn from a study of blood T cell repertoires in COVID-19. Study overall: Samples taken during acute and convalescent COVID-19 were collected in the United States, Italy and Spain.

Original methodology: Reference gene primers were amplified, and this amplification served to estimate nucleated cell counts. Profiled with immunoSEQ multiplex PCR; TCRdb holds only in-frame clones, not every one. V and J calls and clone size are as listed in that table; D and trimming were resolved from the DNA. The data hold about 55,000 clones, with around 83% observed a single time. This CDR3 has 16 residues. The germline CDR1 and CDR2 sequences are LNHDA and SQIVND (reference sequence). The V gene end was trimmed by 6 bases and the J gene end by 8 bases; junction bases not matched to a gene: 12.

The sample comprised peripheral blood. The gene calls are TRBV19 and TRBJ2-1; 11 bases fit TRBD2. This receptor was taken from a human donor in a cohort sampled during active or convalescent COVID-19. CDR3 protein: CASRSAGTSGWDEQFF. CDR3 in DNA: TGTGCCAGTAGATCGGCCGGGACTAGCGGTTGGGATGAGCAGTTCTTC.